This is a list of T cell receptor beta chains from one sample in a study of blood T cell repertoires in COVID-19. Produced via immunoSEQ multiplex PCR; TCRdb's table is partial and in-frame only. The data hold more than 85,000 clones, with around 90% observed a single time. The sequenced sample was peripheral blood. The source is a woman between 50 and 59 years old with COVID-19, enrolled during active disease. Each CDR3 is given with its conserved first and last residue. D genes are given only for firm matches. Expanded clones get a size class; other rows say once, few or many, or leave the size out.

J,D,size,V,CDR3,DNA
TRBJ1-2,TRBD1,.,TRBV6-5,CASSPSGTGGNGYTF,TGTGCCAGCAGTCCGTCCGGGACAGGGGGTAATGGCTACACCTTC
TRBJ2-7,TRBD1,.,TRBV28,CASSLFGQGFEQYF,TGTGCCAGCAGTTTATTTGGACAGGGTTTCGAGCAGTACTTC
TRBJ1-2,.,.,TRBV5-5,CASSLVPGMVVGGYTF,TGTGCCAGCAGCTTGGTCCCGGGAATGGTAGTGGGTGGCTACACCTTC
TRBJ2-1,TRBD2,.,TRBV9,CASSVGGGIGEQFF,TGTGCCAGCAGCGTAGGCGGGGGTATTGGTGAGCAGTTCTTC
TRBJ2-1,.,.,TRBV2,CASSPNSNEQFF,TGTGCCAGCAGCCCCAACAGCAATGAGCAGTTCTTC
TRBJ1-3,.,.,TRBV5-5,CASSQEVVPSGNTIYF,TGTGCCAGCAGCCAGGAGGTGGTTCCCTCTGGAAACACCATATATTTT
TRBJ1-2,TRBD1,.,TRBV5-1,CASSGGQGGMEGYTF,TGCGCCAGCAGCGGAGGACAGGGAGGAATGGAAGGCTACACCTTC
TRBJ2-1,.,.,TRBV6-2/TRBV6-3,CASSSSTGFRSYNEQFF,TGTGCCAGCAGCTCAAGTACAGGGTTTCGGTCCTACAATGAGCAGTTCTTC
TRBJ1-1,TRBD1,.,TRBV10-3,CAITENRGVTEAFF,TGTGCCATCACCGAAAACAGGGGGGTTACTGAAGCTTTCTTT
TRBJ2-3,.,.,TRBV5-1,CASSFNTDTQYF,TGCGCCAGCAGCTTCAACACAGATACGCAGTATTTT
TRBJ2-3,.,.,TRBV6-5,CASSMGLRTDTQYF,TGTGCCAGCAGTATGGGGCTTAGGACAGATACGCAGTATTTT
TRBJ1-1,.,once,TRBV4-1,CASSTSGLNTEAFF,TGCGCCAGCAGCACCTCCGGGTTGAACACTGAAGCTTTCTTT
TRBJ1-2,.,.,TRBV30,CAWSVKGGYGYTF,TGTGCCTGGAGTGTTAAAGGGGGCTATGGCTACACCTTC
TRBJ1-5,.,.,TRBV7-8,CASSGSRTLSNQPQHF,TGTGCCAGCAGCGGTTCACGGACATTGAGCAATCAGCCCCAGCATTTT
TRBJ2-1,.,.,TRBV10-3,CAISEQGQDEQFF,TGTGCCATCAGTGAGCAGGGGCAGGATGAGCAGTTCTTC
TRBJ1-5,TRBD1,once,TRBV19,CASSTTGEASQPQHF,TGTGCCAGTAGTACGACAGGGGAGGCAAGTCAGCCCCAGCATTTT
TRBJ1-4,TRBD1,.,TRBV9,CASSVGGQGTGDEKLFF,TGTGCCAGCAGCGTGGGCGGACAGGGAACGGGGGATGAAAAACTGTTTTTT
TRBJ1-4,TRBD1,.,TRBV5-1,CASATGTGDEKLFF,TGCGCCAGCGCTACCGGGACAGGGGATGAAAAACTGTTTTTT
TRBJ1-3,.,.,TRBV6-1,CASSDQGLGNTIYF,TGTGCCAGCAGTGACCAGGGGCTAGGGAACACCATATATTTT
TRBJ1-3,.,.,TRBV5-5,CASSPGSYSGNTIYF,TGTGCCAGCAGCCCCGGGTCTTACTCTGGAAACACCATATATTTT
TRBJ1-3,TRBD1,.,TRBV5-6,CASSGTGGGNTIYF,TGTGCCAGCAGCGGGACAGGGGGAGGAAACACCATATATTTT
TRBJ1-4,TRBD1,.,TRBV7-6,CASSLGQGANEKLFF,TGTGCCAGCAGCTTAGGACAGGGTGCTAATGAAAAACTGTTTTTT
TRBJ1-2,TRBD1,.,TRBV2,CASIGTGGGYTF,TGTGCCAGCATTGGAACAGGGGGAGGCTACACCTTC
TRBJ2-3,.,.,TRBV6-6,CASSHLGGTSTDTQYF,TGTGCCAGCAGTCACCTGGGGGGTACTAGCACAGATACGCAGTATTTT
TRBJ2-3,.,.,TRBV5-8,CASRHYRGTDTQYF,TGTGCCAGCAGGCACTATAGAGGCACAGATACGCAGTATTTT
TRBJ1-1,.,.,TRBV18,CASSQEAGVGRSTEAFF,TGTGCCAGCTCACAGGAGGCTGGGGTCGGGAGGAGTACTGAAGCTTTCTTT
TRBJ1-4,TRBD1,.,TRBV28,CAASGTGKEKLFF,TGTGCAGCCTCCGGGACAGGGAAGGAAAAACTGTTTTTT
TRBJ2-3,.,once,TRBV7-2,CASSLPLSRGNTQYF,TGTGCCAGCAGCTTACCCCTGTCTAGAGGGAATACGCAGTATTTT
TRBJ1-1,TRBD1,.,TRBV6-6,CASIRSTGGKVNTEAFF,TGTGCCAGCATTCGGAGCACAGGGGGCAAGGTGAACACTGAAGCTTTCTTT
TRBJ1-1,.,.,TRBV9,CASSAGGNTEAFF,TGTGCCAGCAGCGCGGGGGGAAACACTGAAGCTTTCTTT
TRBJ2-5,TRBD2,.,TRBV28,CASRDGGAGRETQYF,TGTGCCAGCAGGGACGGGGGGGCTGGTCGGGAGACCCAGTACTTC
TRBJ2-5,TRBD1,.,TRBV30,CAWGGTGRRETQYF,TGTGCCTGGGGGGGGACAGGGCGGAGAGAGACCCAGTACTTC
TRBJ2-7,.,.,TRBV2,CASSEVQGSEQYF,TGTGCCAGCAGTGAAGTACAGGGTAGCGAGCAGTACTTC
TRBJ1-1,.,.,TRBV12-3/TRBV12-4,CASSFTGNTEAFF,TGTGCCAGCAGTTTTACAGGAAACACTGAAGCTTTCTTT
TRBJ2-7,.,.,TRBV11-2,CASSSITGQLSYEQYF,TGTGCCAGCAGCTCAATAACTGGACAGCTCTCCTACGAGCAGTACTTC
TRBJ1-6,.,.,TRBV19,CASSIVGDAYNSPLHF,TGTGCCAGTAGTATAGTCGGGGATGCCTATAATTCACCCCTCCACTTT
TRBJ1-1,.,.,TRBV30,CAWSGREWVQMNTEAFF,TGTGCCTGGAGTGGGAGGGAATGGGTACAGATGAACACTGAAGCTTTCTTT
TRBJ2-2,TRBD2,.,TRBV2,CASRELAGGPDTGELFF,TGTGCCAGCAGGGAACTAGCGGGGGGGCCCGACACCGGGGAGCTGTTTTTT
TRBJ1-3,.,.,TRBV15,CATSTPAGYTIYF,TGTGCCACCAGCACACCCGCCGGGTACACCATATATTTT
TRBJ2-4,.,.,TRBV3-1/TRBV3-2,CASSLPGRGGGKNIQYF,TGTGCCAGCAGCCTCCCCGGCCGGGGAGGGGGCAAAAACATTCAGTACTTC
TRBJ1-5,TRBD1,.,TRBV5-8,CASSAGTGGNQPQHF,TGTGCCAGCAGCGCCGGGACAGGGGGAAATCAGCCCCAGCATTTT
TRBJ1-3,.,.,TRBV21-1,CASSLTVRAPRHGNTIYF,TGTGCCAGCAGCCTCACAGTCAGGGCACCTCGTCATGGAAACACCATATATTTT
TRBJ1-3,TRBD1,.,TRBV11-2,CASSSYETGISGNTIYF,TGTGCCAGCAGCTCCTACGAGACAGGGATCTCTGGAAACACCATATATTTT
TRBJ1-5,TRBD1,many,TRBV28,CASSDSDRGLGQPQHF,TGTGCCAGCAGCGACTCGGACAGGGGGCTTGGGCAGCCCCAGCATTTT
TRBJ2-2,TRBD2,.,TRBV11-2,CASSKDGGVTGELFF,TGTGCCAGCAGCAAGGACGGGGGGGTTACCGGGGAGCTGTTTTTT
TRBJ1-1,.,.,TRBV9,CASSPTGGSTEAFF,TGTGCCAGCAGCCCTACCGGGGGGAGCACTGAAGCTTTCTTT
TRBJ1-1,.,once,TRBV5-1,CASSRQKMNTEAFF,TGCGCCAGCAGCAGACAGAAGATGAACACTGAAGCTTTCTTT
TRBJ1-1,TRBD1,once,TRBV4-3,CASRWGTGATEAFF,TGCGCCAGCCGCTGGGGGACAGGGGCCACTGAAGCTTTCTTT
TRBJ2-7,TRBD1,.,TRBV19,CASSATGVYEQYF,TGTGCCAGTAGTGCGACAGGGGTCTACGAGCAGTACTTC
TRBJ2-7,.,.,TRBV5-1,CASSLEAGQTYEQYF,TGCGCCAGCAGCTTGGAAGCGGGACAAACCTACGAGCAGTACTTC
TRBJ2-5,TRBD2,.,TRBV3-1/TRBV3-2,CASSQGQGLPQETQYF,TGTGCCAGCAGCCAAGGTCAGGGACTACCCCAAGAGACCCAGTACTTC
TRBJ1-4,.,once,TRBV6-1,CASSESGWEKLFF,TGTGCCAGCAGTGAATCAGGGTGGGAAAAACTGTTTTTT
TRBJ1-1,.,.,TRBV13,CASSLTGFRGNTEAFF,TGTGCCAGCAGCTTAACAGGGTTCCGGGGGAACACTGAAGCTTTCTTT